This TCR beta chain stems from a study of post-analysis software for immune sequencing data. Study results and caveats: The study found TRBV5-6, TRBV5-1 and TRBV20-1 among five TRBV segments more frequent in patients than controls.

The authors incorporated unique molecular identifiers into the TCR beta cDNA libraries. MiXCR, run by TCRdb on the PCR reads, gives a single entry per CDR3 protein. The profile shows hundreds of thousands of distinct CDR3 sequences, roughly 58% of them singletons. The ends were cut back, 8 bases at V and 7 bases at J, with 15 bases in the middle. The CDR3 extends over 12 amino acids. Germline CDR1 and CDR2: SQVTM and ANQGSEA. Concerning this clonotype itself: Its antigen is unidentified.

The sequenced material came from blood. V gene TRBV29-1 combines with J gene TRBJ2-1; D is unclear. This TCR was recovered from a girl aged 10 to 17 with multiple sclerosis. CDR3 sequence (DNA): TGCAGCCCCCGGCGGCCAAATAATGAGCAGTTCTTC. It is translated as CSPRRPNNEQFF.